This T cell receptor beta chain was retrieved from a study of CD8 T cells in Susac syndrome. The overall study: Susac syndrome patients were untreated, on corticosteroids with some adding intravenous immunoglobulin, or on intravenous immunoglobulin only.

The CDR3 has 13 amino acids. CDR1 is SGDLS and CDR2 is YYNGEE in the germline V gene. Trimming stripped 0 bases from V and 4 bases from J, with 7 bases between. RNA totalling roughly 0.45 to 1 ug underwent reverse transcription with random hexamers. A multiplex approach, immunoSEQ multiplex PCR, amplified TCR beta CDR3 across 54 Vbeta and 13 Jbeta. TCRdb fed the immunoSEQ multiplex PCR reads into MiXCR, producing one record per CDR3 protein. Of tens of thousands of distinct CDR3 sequences in the sample, 95% to 97% were seen once. TEMRA cells underwent FACS enrichment and CD8+ and CD4+ T cells underwent negative isolation.

This chain uses TRBV9 with TRBJ1-2; D not resolved. Sequenced input: CD8+ T cells from PBMCs. The source of this sequence is a human donor with Susac syndrome. The CDR3 DNA reads TGTGCCAGCAGCGTAGTTCCCGGCTATGGCTACACCTTC. This gives the protein CASSVVPGYGYTF.